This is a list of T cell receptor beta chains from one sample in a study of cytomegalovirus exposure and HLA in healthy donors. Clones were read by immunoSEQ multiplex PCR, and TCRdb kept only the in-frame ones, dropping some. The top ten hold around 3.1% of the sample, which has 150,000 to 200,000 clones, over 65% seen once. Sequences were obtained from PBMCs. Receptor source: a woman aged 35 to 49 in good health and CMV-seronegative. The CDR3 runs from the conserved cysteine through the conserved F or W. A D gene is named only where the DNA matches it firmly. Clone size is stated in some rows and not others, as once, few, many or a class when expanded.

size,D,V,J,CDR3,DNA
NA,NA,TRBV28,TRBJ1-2,CASSPMGDFHGYTF,TGTGCCAGCAGCCCAATGGGGGACTTTCATGGCTACACCTTC
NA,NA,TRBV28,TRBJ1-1,CASSYSLNTEAFF,TGTGCCAGCAGTTACTCACTCAACACTGAAGCTTTCTTT
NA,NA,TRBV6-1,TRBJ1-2,CASSLRVRSGYTF,TGTGCCAGCAGTCTCCGGGTTCGTAGCGGCTACACCTTC
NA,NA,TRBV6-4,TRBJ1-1,CASSRTGAGNTEAFF,TGTGCCAGCAGTCGGACGGGAGCGGGGAACACTGAAGCTTTCTTT
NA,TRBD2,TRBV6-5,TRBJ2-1,CASRKSGGGVVEQFF,TGTGCCAGCAGGAAGAGCGGGGGGGGAGTAGTTGAGCAGTTCTTC
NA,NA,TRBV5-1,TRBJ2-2,CASSLALRNTGELFF,TGCGCCAGCAGCTTGGCCCTCCGGAACACCGGGGAGCTGTTTTTT
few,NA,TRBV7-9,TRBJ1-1,CASSLVGGVGAEAFF,TGTGCCAGCAGCTTAGTAGGGGGAGTGGGTGCTGAAGCTTTCTTT
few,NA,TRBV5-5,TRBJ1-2,CASTYQGNYGYTF,TGTGCCAGCACCTACCAGGGAAACTATGGCTACACCTTC
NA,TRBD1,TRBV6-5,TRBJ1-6,CATWDRGSPLHF,TGTGCCACATGGGACAGGGGGTCACCCCTCCACTTT
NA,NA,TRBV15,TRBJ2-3,CATSRDLAGLLDTQYF,TGTGCCACCAGCAGAGATCTGGCGGGGCTTTTAGATACGCAGTATTTT
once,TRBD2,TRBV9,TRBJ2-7,CASSVAVGTKTYEQYF,TGTGCCAGCAGCGTAGCTGTCGGGACTAAGACCTACGAGCAGTACTTC
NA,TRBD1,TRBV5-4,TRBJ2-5,CASSVDRGRAQETQYF,TGTGCCAGCAGCGTGGACAGGGGGCGCGCCCAAGAGACCCAGTACTTC
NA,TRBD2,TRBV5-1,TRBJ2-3,CASSFSGTSGGAGTQYF,TGCGCCAGCAGCTTCTCGGGAACTAGCGGGGGGGCCGGTACGCAGTATTTT
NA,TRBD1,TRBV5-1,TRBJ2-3,CASSLGDRGRGDTQYF,TGCGCCAGCAGCTTGGGGGACAGGGGGCGCGGAGATACGCAGTATTTT
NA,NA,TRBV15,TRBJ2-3,CATSRPEADTQYF,TGTGCCACCAGCAGACCCGAAGCCGATACGCAGTATTTT
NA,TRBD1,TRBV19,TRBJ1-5,CASSKGQGTQYYSNQPQHF,TGTGCCAGTAGTAAAGGACAGGGAACCCAGTATTATAGCAATCAGCCCCAGCATTTT
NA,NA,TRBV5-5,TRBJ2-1,CASSLFLYNEQFF,TGTGCCAGCAGCTTGTTTCTTTACAATGAGCAGTTCTTC
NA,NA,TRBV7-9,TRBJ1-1,CASSLMSGGAEAFF,TGTGCCAGCAGCTTGATGAGCGGAGGGGCTGAAGCTTTCTTT
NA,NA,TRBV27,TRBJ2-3,CASSPGRHTDTQYF,TGTGCCAGCAGTCCGGGTCGGCATACAGATACGCAGTATTTT
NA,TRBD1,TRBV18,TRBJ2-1,CASSPPGQGGNEQFF,TGTGCCAGCTCACCTCCGGGACAGGGGGGCAATGAGCAGTTCTTC
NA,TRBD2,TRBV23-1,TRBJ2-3,CASSQLGAGRTVTSGGAGVTQYF,TGCGCCAGCAGTCAATTAGGAGCAGGCAGGACCGTGACTAGCGGGGGGGCCGGGGTTACGCAGTATTTT
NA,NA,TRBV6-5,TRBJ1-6,CASSPLRDSNSPLHF,TGTGCCAGCAGCCCCCTCCGGGACTCAAATTCACCCCTCCACTTT
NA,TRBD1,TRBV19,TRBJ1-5,CASSIGTGARPQHF,TGTGCCAGTAGTATAGGAACAGGGGCCCGGCCCCAGCATTTT
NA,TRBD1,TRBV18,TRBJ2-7,CASSPPGQAYEQYF,TGTGCCAGCTCACCACCGGGACAGGCCTACGAGCAGTACTTC
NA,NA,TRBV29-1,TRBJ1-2,CSVDGGPIANYGYTF,TGCAGCGTTGACGGGGGGCCCATAGCTAACTATGGCTACACCTTC
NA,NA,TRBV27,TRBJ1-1,CASMLGGVNTEAFF,TGTGCCAGCATGTTGGGGGGGGTGAACACTGAAGCTTTCTTT
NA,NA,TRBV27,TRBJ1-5,CASRIRYRDSNQPQHF,TGTGCCAGCAGAATCCGATACAGGGATAGCAATCAGCCCCAGCATTTT
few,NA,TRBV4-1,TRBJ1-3,CASSPDGGNTIYF,TGCGCCAGCAGCCCGGATGGAGGGAACACCATATATTTT
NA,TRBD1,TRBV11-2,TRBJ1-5,CASSVTPGQGQPQHF,TGTGCCAGCAGCGTCACCCCGGGACAGGGGCAGCCCCAGCATTTT
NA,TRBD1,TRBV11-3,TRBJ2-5,CASSLGTGEYGETQYF,TGTGCCAGCAGCTTAGGGACAGGGGAATACGGAGAGACCCAGTACTTC
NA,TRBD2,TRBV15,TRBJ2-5,CATSRERTSHGGGETQYF,TGTGCCACCAGCAGAGAACGAACTAGCCATGGGGGGGGAGAGACCCAGTACTTC
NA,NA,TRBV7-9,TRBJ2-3,CASSSGADTQYF,TGTGCCAGCAGCTCAGGGGCAGATACGCAGTATTTT
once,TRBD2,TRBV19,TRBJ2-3,CASSSLAGGNTDTQYF,TGTGCCAGTAGTTCTCTAGCGGGGGGGAACACAGATACGCAGTATTTT
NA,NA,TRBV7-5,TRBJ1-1,CVRSRRQGPIGVYPEAFF,TGTGTCAGAAGCCGTCGACAGGGACCGATAGGGGTTTACCCTGAAGCTTTCTTT
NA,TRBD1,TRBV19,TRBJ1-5,CASSITPTGSNQPQHF,TGTGCCAGTAGTATCACCCCGACAGGGAGCAATCAGCCCCAGCATTTT
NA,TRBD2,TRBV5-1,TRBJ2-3,CASSLGGGAADTQYF,TGCGCCAGCAGCTTGGGCGGGGGGGCCGCAGATACGCAGTATTTT
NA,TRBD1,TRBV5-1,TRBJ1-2,CASSLGGVANYGYTF,TGCGCCAGCAGCTTAGGGGGCGTCGCTAACTATGGCTACACCTTC
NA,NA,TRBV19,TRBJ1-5,CASTPVGGAGQPQHF,TGTGCCAGTACCCCCGTCGGGGGGGCAGGGCAGCCCCAGCATTTT
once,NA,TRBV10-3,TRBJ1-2,CAISESTRQRYGYTF,TGTGCCATCAGTGAGTCGACGAGACAGAGGTATGGCTACACCTTC
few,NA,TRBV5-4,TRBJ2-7,CASSRPGTGSYEQYF,TGTGCCAGCAGTAGACCAGGGACTGGCTCCTACGAGCAGTACTTC
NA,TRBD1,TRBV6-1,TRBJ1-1,CASSARQGNTEAFF,TGTGCCAGCAGTGCAAGACAGGGGAACACTGAAGCTTTCTTT
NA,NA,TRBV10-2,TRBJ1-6,CASMTRGDSPLHF,TGCGCCAGCATGACCCGGGGTGATTCACCCCTCCACTTT
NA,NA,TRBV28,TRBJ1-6,CASNIRVNNSPLHF,TGTGCCAGCAACATCAGGGTAAATAATTCACCCCTCCACTTT
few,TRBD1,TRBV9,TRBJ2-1,CASSLQGAGGGEQFF,TGTGCCAGCAGCCTACAGGGGGCCGGTGGTGGTGAGCAGTTCTTC
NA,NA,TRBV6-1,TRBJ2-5,CASGEALRPKTQYF,TGTGCCAGCGGTGAAGCGCTGCGGCCTAAGACCCAGTACTTC
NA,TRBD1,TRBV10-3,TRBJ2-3,CAISEGGRGPVDTQYF,TGTGCCATCAGTGAAGGGGGCAGGGGGCCGGTGGATACGCAGTATTTT
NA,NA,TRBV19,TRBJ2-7,CASSISSTQRIYEQYF,TGTGCCAGTAGTATATCCTCGACACAGCGGATCTACGAGCAGTACTTC
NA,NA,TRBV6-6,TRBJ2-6,CASRDTGTSGANVLTF,TGTGCCAGCAGAGACACAGGGACCTCAGGGGCCAACGTCCTGACTTTC
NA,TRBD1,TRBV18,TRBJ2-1,CASSPAGQGSYNEQFF,TGTGCCAGCTCACCAGCAGGACAGGGCTCCTACAATGAGCAGTTCTTC
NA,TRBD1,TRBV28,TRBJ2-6,CASVRTGFSGANVLTF,TGTGCCAGCGTTCGGACAGGGTTCTCTGGGGCCAACGTCCTGACTTTC
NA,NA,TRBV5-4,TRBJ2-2,CASTGQNTGELFF,TGTGCCAGCACCGGACAGAACACCGGGGAGCTGTTTTTT
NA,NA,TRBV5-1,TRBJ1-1,CASSPRGGGDTEAFF,TGCGCCAGCAGCCCGAGGGGGGGAGGTGACACTGAAGCTTTCTTT
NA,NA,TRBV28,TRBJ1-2,CASSLQAPYYGYTF,TGTGCCAGCAGCCTCCAGGCCCCCTACTATGGCTACACCTTC
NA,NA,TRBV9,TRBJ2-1,CASSVARLSAMNEQFF,TGTGCCAGCAGCGTAGCGCGGCTCTCGGCTATGAATGAGCAGTTCTTC
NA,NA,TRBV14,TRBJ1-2,CASSLGTFDGYTF,TGTGCCAGCAGCCTAGGGACATTTGATGGCTACACCTTC